This TCR beta chain was captured in a study of cytomegalovirus exposure and HLA in healthy donors. In the study overall: The 130 or so validation repertoires, a later analysis reported, used the same platform as the 600 to 850 repertoires from the first cohort.

The CDR3 loop spans 14 amino acids. The germline CDR1 and CDR2 sequences are LNHDA and SQIVND (reference sequence). Between the trimmed V and J ends, which lost 0 bases and 5 bases, there was a span of 10 bases. The donors were members of the validation cohort comprising some 120 subjects, separate from the roughly 700-subject first cohort. Regarding the study as a whole: Most TCR sequences were rare, but some public TCRs occurred in many donors. Researchers counted around 150 TCR beta chains as cytomegalovirus-associated.

Here immunoSEQ multiplex PCR was the method, and the copy in TCRdb shows in-frame clones only, minus some. The sample contains approximately 260,000 clones, approximately 84% of which appear only once. With respect to this clone: Antigen: not known.

This rearrangement joins TRBV19 to TRBJ1-1, with D possibly matching TRBD1 (6 bases). This receptor was obtained from a woman aged 25 to 39 in good health and CMV-seropositive. Sequenced material: PBMCs. CDR3 coding DNA: TGTGCCAGTAGTATAGAATACAGGGTGACTGAAGCTTTCTTT. Translating gives CASSIEYRVTEAFF.